This is a list of T cell receptor beta chains from one sample in a study of technical replicates of blood from several donors. Sequencing was performed with immunoSEQ multiplex PCR; in TCRdb, only in-frame clones are kept and a portion is missing. The sample consists of 80,000 to 100,000 clones, roughly 96% of them appearing once. The material sequenced was T cells isolated from PBMCs. The source of these receptors is a human donor in good health. Both conserved end residues are part of each CDR3. A D gene is named only where the DNA matches it firmly. Size is omitted from some rows. Given values are once, few, many or a class for expanded clones.

TRBV10-3	TRBJ2-6	NA	NA	CAISESGGPPVLTF	TGTGCCATCAGTGAGTCGGGAGGTCCACCCGTCCTGACTTTC
TRBV15	TRBJ1-1	NA	TRBD1	CATSRAGGRTEAFF	TGTGCCACCAGCAGGGCAGGGGGCCGGACTGAAGCTTTCTTT
TRBV5-1	TRBJ2-1	once	TRBD2	CASSRSGGAYNEQFF	TGCGCCAGCAGCCGAAGCGGGGGGGCCTACAATGAGCAGTTCTTC
TRBV9	TRBJ1-1	NA	NA	CASSNPGGASSEAFF	TGTGCCAGCAGCAATCCGGGGGGCGCTTCGTCTGAAGCTTTCTTT
TRBV28	TRBJ2-1	once	TRBD2	CASSGASSGRGNEQFF	TGTGCCAGCAGTGGAGCTTCTAGCGGGAGAGGCAATGAGCAGTTCTTC
TRBV27	TRBJ2-7	NA	TRBD2	CASSLTTSGTYEQYF	TGTGCCAGCAGTTTAACGACTAGCGGGACGTACGAGCAGTACTTC
TRBV9	TRBJ1-1	NA	TRBD1	CASSVKGAGTEAFF	TGTGCCAGCAGCGTGAAGGGGGCCGGGACTGAAGCTTTCTTT
TRBV4-2	TRBJ2-1	NA	TRBD2	CASSQELAGLSYNEQFF	TGTGCCAGCAGCCAAGAACTAGCGGGGCTTTCCTACAATGAGCAGTTCTTC
TRBV7-9	TRBJ1-3	NA	NA	CASSFGGSGNTIYF	TGTGCCAGCAGCTTCGGAGGGTCAGGAAACACCATATATTTT
TRBV6-5	TRBJ1-6	NA	NA	CASSYSGGVNSPLHF	TGTGCCAGCAGTTACTCCGGGGGGGTTAATTCACCCCTCCACTTT
TRBV6-5	TRBJ2-3	NA	TRBD2	CASSGVRGDTQYF	TGTGCCAGCAGCGGAGTGCGGGGGGATACGCAGTATTTT
TRBV9	TRBJ2-2	once	TRBD2	CASRFGLAGNTGELFF	TGTGCCAGCAGATTCGGACTAGCGGGGAACACCGGGGAGCTGTTTTTT
TRBV5-1	TRBJ1-3	NA	NA	CASSPREGSGNTIYF	TGCGCCAGCAGCCCCCGGGAGGGTTCTGGAAACACCATATATTTT
TRBV29-1	TRBJ1-2	NA	TRBD1	CSAGRGRENYGYTF	TGCAGCGCGGGCAGGGGGCGCGAAAACTATGGCTACACCTTC
TRBV11-2	TRBJ2-1	NA	NA	CASSRANPNEQFF	TGTGCCAGCAGCCGCGCAAACCCGAATGAGCAGTTCTTC
TRBV6-5	TRBJ2-1	once	TRBD2	CASSSRTSGGGNEQFF	TGTGCCAGCAGTTCTAGGACTAGCGGGGGGGGTAATGAGCAGTTCTTC
TRBV5-1	TRBJ2-5	NA	TRBD2	CASSLLGEGETQYF	TGCGCCAGCAGCTTGTTAGGGGAGGGAGAGACCCAGTACTTC
TRBV11-2	TRBJ2-4	NA	TRBD1	CASSFPGQLAKNIQYF	TGTGCCAGCAGCTTCCCGGGACAGCTAGCCAAAAACATTCAGTACTTC